Sequencing of this TCR beta chain was carried out in a study of shared clonotypes between healthy human individuals. This clone was counted a single time. The table came from immunoSEQ multiplex PCR; TCRdb's copy has only in-frame clones and leaves some out. The top ten clones hold roughly 0.13% of a sample with some 2.1 million clones, 85% to 95% of them seen once. The length of the CDR3 is 14 residues. V lost 4 bases and J 9 bases, leaving 21 bases between the germline ends. Germline V lookup: CDR1 GTSNPN, CDR2 SVGIG (reference sequence). The specimen was naive CD4+ T cells sorted from blood. The subset was: CD45RA+ positively selected. This sequence was found in a man aged 18 to 30 in good health. The rearrangement joins TRBV30 to TRBJ1-1, with TRBD1 as a possible D gene (6 bases). Here the CDR3 reads CAWMQGNFGLQAFF. The CDR3 DNA reads as TGTGCCTGGATGCAGGGGAATTTCGGCCTTCAAGCTTTCTTT.